The clone carrying this TCR beta chain was counted only a few times. Its antigen is unidentified. Treatment here: oral pan-JAK inhibitor, 5-10 mg twice daily. These data come from a study of CD8+ T cells in alopecia areata. Study-wide background: Treated patients swallowed 5 to 10 mg of oral tofacitinib twice daily. Study results and limitations: Across lesional scalp, and particularly alopecia totalis/universalis, clonality surpassed that of normal scalp. Scalp clonality and expanded CD8+ clones among the top 100 showed significant decreases with tofacitinib.

cDNA reverse transcribed from extracted RNA served as the sequencing template. Here immunoSEQ multiplex PCR was the method, and the copy in TCRdb shows in-frame clones only, minus some. In the table there are about 110,000 clones, about 59% of which are singletons. This receptor was identified in a human donor with alopecia areata. Sequences were derived from CD8+ T cells sorted from blood, sampled at week 24, from a patient treated with tofacitinib.

CDR3 in DNA: TGTGCCAGTAGTATATCAGGATACTCCTACAATGAGCAGTTCTTC. Translating gives CASSISGYSYNEQFF. The chain links TRBV19 to TRBJ2-1; no reliable D call. There are 15 residues in the CDR3. Germline V CDR1 and CDR2: LNHDA, SQIVND (reference sequence). The V gene lost 2 bases and the J gene lost 0 bases, with 8 bases spanning the gap.